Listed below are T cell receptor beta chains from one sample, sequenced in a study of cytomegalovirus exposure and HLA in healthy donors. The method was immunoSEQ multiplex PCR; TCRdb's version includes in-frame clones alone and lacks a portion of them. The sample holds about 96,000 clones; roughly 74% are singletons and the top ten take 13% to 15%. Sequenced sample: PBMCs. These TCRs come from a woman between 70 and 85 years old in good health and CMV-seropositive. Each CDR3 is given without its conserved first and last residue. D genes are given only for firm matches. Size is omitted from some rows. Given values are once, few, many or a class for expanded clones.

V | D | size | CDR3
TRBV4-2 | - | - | ASSQEGAGNYGYT
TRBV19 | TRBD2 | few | ASSMSGESYEQY
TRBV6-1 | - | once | ASSEATARNGYGYT
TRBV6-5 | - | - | ASSYTRVGGANVLT
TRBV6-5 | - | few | ASSYSRDIAYEQY
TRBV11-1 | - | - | ASSLGRGNNQPQH
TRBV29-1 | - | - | SGLQGNSNYGYT
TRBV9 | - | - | ASSAGTFSSYNEQF
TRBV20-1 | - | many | SARDLGYT
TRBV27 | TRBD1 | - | ASDRGRTGELF
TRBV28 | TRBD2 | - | ASSFSSGTSTDTQY
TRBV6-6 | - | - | ASLPGHGNEKLF
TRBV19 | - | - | ASSIQVNQPQH
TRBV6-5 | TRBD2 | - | ASSYGAGGEQY
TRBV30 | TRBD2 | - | AWSAGLGARETQY
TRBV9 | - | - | ASSVNENSYEQY
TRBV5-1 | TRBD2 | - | ASSKGTSGAQETQY
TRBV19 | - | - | ASSDGIGARARNTGELF
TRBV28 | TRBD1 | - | ASGGDRFTNYGYT
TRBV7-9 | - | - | ASSLLAQPQH
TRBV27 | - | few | ASRSGGQETQY
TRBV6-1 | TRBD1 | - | ASRADRGLTDTQY
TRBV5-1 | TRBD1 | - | ASNRGASSSYNEQF
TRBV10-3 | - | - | AISVASASYEQY
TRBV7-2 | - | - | ASSSESDTQY
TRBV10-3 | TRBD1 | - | ASSPFSGQPKVEAF
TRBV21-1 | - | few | ASLGGGPQETQY
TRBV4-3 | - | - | ASSQERGSNQPQH
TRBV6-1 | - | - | ASSGRQAYNSPLH
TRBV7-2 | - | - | ASAGGRDGETQY
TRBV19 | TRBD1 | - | ASTFSGQGAGTGELF
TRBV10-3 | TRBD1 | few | AIRGTGREIEQY